The rows below give T cell receptor beta chains drawn from one sample of a study of patients and donors after allogeneic stem cell transplantation. TCRdb ran MiXCR on the RT-PCR reads and lists one entry per CDR3 protein. The table lists about 150,000 distinct CDR3 sequences, about a third of them singletons. The sequencing sample was made of blood, either unsorted or a sorted T cell fraction (not recorded which). These receptors originate from a human donor who was either an allogeneic HSCT recipient or a stem cell or donor lymphocyte infusion donor (not recorded which). It is not recorded whose cells these are; they may come from a transplant donor. CDR3s include the opening cysteine and the closing phenylalanine or tryptophan. Fields, in order: clone size, V gene, D gene, J gene, CDR3 protein, CDR3 DNA. D genes are given only for firm matches. Some rows have no size entry. The others give once, few or many, or a class for an expanded clone.

>NA|TRBV9|NA|TRBJ1-6
CASSVGNSYNSPLHF
TGTGCCAGCAGCGTAGGCAACTCCTATAATTCACCCCTCCACTTT
>NA|TRBV20-1|NA|TRBJ2-1
CSATGFGSSYNEQFF
TGCAGTGCAACAGGGTTCGGAAGCTCCTACAATGAGCAGTTCTTC
>NA|TRBV10-3|TRBD1|TRBJ2-3
CAISGMGQRTDTQYF
TGTGCCATCAGTGGAATGGGACAGAGGACAGATACGCAGTATTTT
>once|TRBV2|NA|TRBJ1-3
CASKLGNTIYF
TGTGCCAGCAAGTTAGGAAACACCATATATTTT
>NA|TRBV28|TRBD2|TRBJ2-5
CASSETSFPQETQYF
TGTGCCAGCAGTGAGACTAGCTTCCCACAAGAGACCCAGTACTTC
>NA|TRBV27|NA|TRBJ2-2
CASSLSYPGRTGELFF
TGTGCCAGCAGTTTATCGTATCCGGGACGCACCGGGGAGCTGTTTTTT
>NA|TRBV5-1|NA|TRBJ1-1
CASSLRDATEAFF
TGCGCCAGCAGCTTGCGGGACGCCACTGAAGCTTTCTTT
>NA|TRBV5-1|NA|TRBJ1-2
CASSLGPGLHNYGYTF
TGCGCCAGCAGCTTGGGGCCGGGACTACATAACTATGGCTACACCTTC
>NA|TRBV24-1|NA|TRBJ2-1
CATGRAPDNEQFF
TGTGCCACCGGGCGGGCCCCGGATAATGAGCAGTTCTTC
>few|TRBV7-2|TRBD1|TRBJ1-2
CASSFRQGHYTF
TGTGCCAGCAGCTTTAGACAGGGCCACTACACCTTC
>NA|TRBV27|NA|TRBJ1-5
CASGRWGDSNQPQHF
TGTGCCAGCGGCAGATGGGGGGATAGCAATCAGCCCCAGCATTTT
>once|TRBV7-6|NA|TRBJ1-4
CASSSIEEKLFF
TGTGCCAGCAGCTCTATCGAGGAAAAACTGTTTTTT
>NA|TRBV6-6|NA|TRBJ2-2
CASSFGVDTGELFF
TGTGCCAGCAGTTTTGGGGTCGACACCGGGGAGCTGTTTTTT
>few|TRBV6-6|TRBD1|TRBJ2-3
CASSRLSGQASTDTQYF
TGTGCCAGCAGCCGACTTTCAGGACAGGCGAGCACAGATACGCAGTATTTT
>NA|TRBV3-1|NA|TRBJ1-2
CASGKGIGNYGYTF
TGTGCCAGCGGGAAAGGGATCGGAAACTATGGCTACACCTTC
>once|TRBV28|TRBD1|TRBJ1-2
CASSHTTGTGGNYGYTF
TGTGCCAGCAGTCACACTACCGGGACAGGGGGCAACTATGGCTACACCTTC
>NA|TRBV20-1|TRBD1|TRBJ1-1
CSARADRGPSQAFF
TGCAGTGCTAGAGCGGACAGGGGGCCTTCCCAAGCTTTCTTT
>NA|TRBV9|NA|TRBJ1-2
CASSVELGGDYGYTF
TGTGCCAGCAGCGTAGAGTTGGGGGGCGACTATGGCTACACCTTC
>NA|TRBV12-3/TRBV12-4|NA|TRBJ1-1
CASSFGRGRWNTEAFF
TGTGCCAGCAGTTTTGGGAGGGGGAGGTGGAACACTGAAGCTTTCTTT
>few|TRBV6-5|NA|TRBJ1-1
CASSTGLTEAFF
TGTGCCAGCAGTACCGGTTTGACTGAAGCTTTCTTT
>NA|TRBV4-3|TRBD1|TRBJ2-1
CASSPGTGPYNEQFF
TGCGCCAGCAGCCCCGGGACAGGGCCTTACAATGAGCAGTTCTTC
>NA|TRBV7-8|TRBD1|TRBJ2-2
CASIPRGRSNGELFF
TGTGCCAGCATCCCCAGGGGGCGAAGTAACGGGGAGCTGTTTTTT
>NA|TRBV5-6|NA|TRBJ1-2
CASSFPGRSYGYTF
TGTGCCAGCAGCTTCCCAGGGAGATCCTATGGCTACACCTTC
>NA|TRBV6-6|TRBD2|TRBJ2-2
CASSTLAEPNTGELFF
TGTGCCAGCAGTACCCTAGCGGAGCCTAACACCGGGGAGCTGTTTTTT
>NA|TRBV6-5|TRBD2|TRBJ2-4
CASSYGTSGGDAKNIQYF
TGTGCCAGCAGTTACGGGACTAGCGGGGGGGATGCCAAAAACATTCAGTACTTC
>NA|TRBV20-1|TRBD1|TRBJ1-2
CIPSGPSGQGYTF
TGCATCCCTAGTGGACCGTCGGGACAGGGCTATACCTTC
>few|TRBV28|TRBD1|TRBJ1-3
CASSLPGTGAGNTIYF
TGTGCCAGCAGTTTACCCGGGACAGGGGCTGGAAACACCATATATTTT
>NA|TRBV12-3/TRBV12-4|TRBD1|TRBJ1-5
CASSSGTGGRQPQHF
TGTGCCAGCAGTTCCGGGACAGGGGGCCGTCAGCCCCAGCATTTT
>NA|TRBV7-3|TRBD1|TRBJ2-2
CASSPPGGRGNTGELFF
TGTGCCAGCAGCCCCCCAGGGGGAAGAGGGAACACCGGGGAGCTGTTTTTT
>NA|TRBV6-5|TRBD1|TRBJ1-1
CASRPGTVNTEAFF
TGTGCCAGCAGACCCGGGACAGTGAACACTGAAGCTTTCTTT
>NA|TRBV4-3|NA|TRBJ2-5
CASSPGARETQYF
TGCGCCAGCAGCCCCGGGGCCCGAGAGACCCAGTACTTC
>NA|TRBV6-5|NA|TRBJ1-1
CASSYFRAVNTEAFF
TGTGCCAGCAGTTACTTCCGGGCCGTTAACACTGAAGCTTTCTTT
>few|TRBV5-1|NA|TRBJ1-2
CASSLGQSQYGYTF
TGCGCCAGCAGCTTGGGCCAGAGTCAATATGGCTACACCTTC
>NA|TRBV20-1|NA|TRBJ1-1
CSARGDTGSSEAFF
TGCAGTGCTAGAGGCGACACAGGGTCCAGTGAAGCTTTCTTT